This T cell receptor (beta chain) appears in the sequencing data of a study of radiation and T cells in renal cell carcinoma. Repertoires were generated with immunoSEQ multiplex PCR, while TCRdb's copy carries only in-frame clones and drops some. The sample consists of about 120,000 clones, around 80% of them appearing once. The study's findings and limits: Top tumor clonotypes rose in blood 2 weeks post-radiation, then contracted. Without pretreatment biopsies, baseline tumor clonotype presence was undetermined.

As concerns this clone: Its matching antigen is unknown.

There are 15 residues in the CDR3. The V and J ends lost 0 bases and 8 bases respectively, with 16 bases between them. CDR1 is SGHDN, CDR2 FVKESK, per germline. Stated time point: blood 2 weeks post-SBRT. The treatment is: 15 Gy SBRT to primary tumor, nephrectomy 4 weeks later. The receptor's source is a man in his forties or fifties with renal cell carcinoma. V gene TRBV14 combines with J gene TRBJ1-2; unclear D gene. The sample here was blood, taken from a patient whose treatment included radiotherapy and nephrectomy. CDR3 nucleotide sequence: TGTGCCAGCAGCCAAGATCTTCGTGACACCCCAGGCTACACCTTC. This sequence encodes CASSQDLRDTPGYTF.